This note documents a single TCR beta chain sequence. The antigen remains unidentified. The data were taken from a study of T cells in localized non-small cell lung cancer. Study-level findings and limits: Increased T cell density in blood showed an association with longer overall survival. Exceeding tumor, uninvolved adjacent lung had the highest T cell clonality. The study detected a median roughly 57 of the top 100 tumor clones in adjacent lung. It remains possible that heterogeneity exists, since only one tumor region was sequenced.

Only in-frame clones appear in the TCRdb table, and some are missing; sequencing was by immunoSEQ multiplex PCR. The table lists roughly 25,000 clones, more than 85% of them singletons. V gave up 5 bases and J gave up 2 bases; unmatched junction bases: 4. This CDR3 is built from 15 residues. The V gene's germline CDR1 is MNHEY and CDR2 SVGAGI. V usage is TRBV6-5 and J usage is TRBJ2-3; TRBD2 agrees at 10 bases. The sample in question was peripheral blood, obtained before any cancer treatment. The clonotype was recovered from a man between 35 and 75 years old with stage III squamous cell lung carcinoma. The CDR3 DNA follows: TGTGCCAGCAGTCCGACTAGCGGGTTCACAGATACGCAGTATTTT. It is translated as CASSPTSGFTDTQYF.